This TCR beta chain originates from a study of T cells in localized non-small cell lung cancer. The CDR3 totals 14 residues. V dropped 1 base and J dropped 5; count of bases not matched to a gene: 6. From germline, CDR1 is GTSNPN and CDR2 SVGIG (reference sequence). Comments on this clone: Its antigen is not identified.

Assay used: immunoSEQ multiplex PCR; TCRdb lists only in-frame clones, some missing. The sample contains 20,000 to 25,000 clones, more than 85% of which appear only once. Study-level results: Heterogeneity remains possible because sequencing was limited to only one tumor region.

The clonotype originates from a man aged 35 to 69 with stage II squamous cell lung carcinoma. This material consisted of PBMCs, taken before any cancer treatment. The J gene is TRBJ2-3, the V gene TRBV30; 7 bases align to TRBD2. This CDR3 reads CAWSGPGGGDTQYF. DNA of the CDR3: TGTGCCTGGAGTGGGCCGGGGGGTGGAGATACGCAGTATTTT.